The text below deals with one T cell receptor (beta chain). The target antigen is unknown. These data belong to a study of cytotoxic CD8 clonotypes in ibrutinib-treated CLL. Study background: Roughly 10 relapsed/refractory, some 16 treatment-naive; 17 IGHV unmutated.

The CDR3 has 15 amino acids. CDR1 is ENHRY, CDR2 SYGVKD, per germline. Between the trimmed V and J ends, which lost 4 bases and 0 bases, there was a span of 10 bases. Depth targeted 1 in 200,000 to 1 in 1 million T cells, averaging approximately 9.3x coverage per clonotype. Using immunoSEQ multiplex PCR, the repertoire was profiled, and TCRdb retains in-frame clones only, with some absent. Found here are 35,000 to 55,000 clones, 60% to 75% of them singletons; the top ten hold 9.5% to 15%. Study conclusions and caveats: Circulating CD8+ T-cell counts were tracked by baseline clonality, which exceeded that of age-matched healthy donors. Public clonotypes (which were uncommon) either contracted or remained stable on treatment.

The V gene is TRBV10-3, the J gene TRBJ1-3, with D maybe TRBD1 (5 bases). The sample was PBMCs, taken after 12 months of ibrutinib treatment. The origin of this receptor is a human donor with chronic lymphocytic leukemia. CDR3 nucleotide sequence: TGTGCCATCAGTGGGGGACCGAACTCTGGAAACACCATATATTTT. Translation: CAISGGPNSGNTIYF.